These 24 T cell receptor beta chains were sequenced from one sample in a study of blood T cell repertoires in COVID-19. Assay: immunoSEQ multiplex PCR; the TCRdb copy retains only in-frame clones and omits some. The sample contains about 200,000 clones, 85% to 90% of which appear only once. The sequenced material came from PBMCs or T cells enriched from blood (not recorded which). These receptors were collected from a woman aged 30 to 39 with acute COVID-19.

The rearrangement links TRBV29-1 to TRBJ2-7, with D possibly being TRBD1 (5 bases). The CDR3 has 13 amino acids. Trimming removed 6 bases from V and 2 bases from J, with 14 bases in between. The germline V gene encodes CDR1 SQVTM and CDR2 ANQGSEA. The CDR3 DNA is TGCAGCGTGGCCGGTGGGGCTCCCTACGAGCAGTACTTC. It encodes CSVAGGAPYEQYF.

The genes are TRBV4-3 and TRBJ2-3; 10 bases align to TRBD2. The germline V gene has CDR1 LGHNA and CDR2 YSLEER. V dropped 9 bases and J dropped 1; count of bases not matched to a gene: 4. CDR3 length: 14 residues. DNA for the CDR3: TGCGCCAGGACGGGGACTAGCGGCACAGATACGCAGTATTTT. This translates into CARTGTSGTDTQYF.

The CDR3 nucleotides are TGTGCCAGCAGCGTACGGGCAGGGTCCTACGAGCAGTACTTC. Encoded protein: CASSVRAGSYEQYF. This rearrangement joins TRBV9 to TRBJ2-7, with a possible D match to TRBD1 (5 bases). Germline V CDR1 and CDR2: SGDLS, YYNGEE. This CDR3 comprises 14 residues. The V gene lost 1 base and the J gene lost 1 base, with 9 bases spanning the gap.

V gene TRBV7-2 combines with J gene TRBJ2-3, with 7 positions matching TRBD1. The V segment lost 5 bases and the J segment 6 bases; nucleotides outside the gene matches: 5. The V gene's germline CDR1 is SGHTA and CDR2 FQGNSA. The CDR3 runs to 13 residues. In DNA, the CDR3 is TGTGCCAGCAGCACAAAGGGGGCCGATACGCAGTATTTT. Protein: CASSTKGADTQYF.

The V gene is TRBV6-4, the J gene TRBJ1-2; D ambiguous. This CDR3 region has 13 residues. V was pared by 0 bases and J by 8 bases, with 10 bases between. The germline V gene has CDR1 MRHNA and CDR2 SNTAGT. The CDR3, as DNA: TGTGCCAGCAGTGACTCGAGGGTAGGGGGCTACACCTTC. Translating it yields CASSDSRVGGYTF.

The chain is built from TRBV4-1 and TRBJ2-7, with TRBD1 as a possible D gene (5 bases). V lost 0 bases to trimming and J lost 2 bases, with 11 bases between them. The CDR3 loop spans 15 amino acids. Germline assignment: CDR1 MGHRA and CDR2 YSYEKL. The CDR3 is CASSQEVGAAYEQYF. The CDR3 nucleotides read TGCGCCAGCAGCCAAGAGGTAGGGGCCGCCTACGAGCAGTACTTC.

This clone was detected only a few times. The gene calls are TRBV5-1 and TRBJ1-2, with D perhaps TRBD1 (5 bases). Trimming took 4 bases from V and 2 from J, leaving 9 bases between them. CDR3 size: 13 residues. The germline CDR1 and CDR2 sequences are SGHRS and YFSETQ. CDR3 protein: CASSPGGNYGYTF. DNA for the CDR3: TGCGCCAGCAGCCCCGGGGGGAACTATGGCTACACCTTC.

V usage is TRBV11-2 and J usage is TRBJ2-1, with 11 bases that match TRBD2. This CDR3 is 16 amino acids long. V was clipped by 5 bases and J by 7 bases; unmatched bases: 10. Per germline, CDR1 SGHAT and CDR2 FQNNGV. The CDR3: CASSLDLAGGMNEQFF. The CDR3 coding sequence is TGTGCCAGCAGCCTTGACTTAGCGGGGGGGATGAATGAGCAGTTCTTC.

The chain joins TRBV6-2 or TRBV6-3 to TRBJ1-5; 7 bases agree with TRBD1. The V gene's germline CDR1 is MNHEY and CDR2 SVGEGT. CDR3 length: 14 residues. The J segment lost 6 bases and the V segment lost 5 bases, leaving 7 bases of the junction unmatched. The CDR3 loop is CASSRDRGFQPQHF. CDR3 coding DNA: TGTGCCAGCAGTCGGGACAGAGGTTTTCAGCCCCAGCATTTT.

The chain is built from TRBV28 and TRBJ1-5; a possible D gene is TRBD1 (5 bases). Trimming shortened V by 4 bases and J by 11 bases, and 18 bases separated the two germline ends. Germline loops: CDR1 MDHEN, CDR2 SYDVKM. This CDR3 region has 14 residues. The CDR3 nucleotides read TGTGCCAGCAGTTCCGACAGCATTCCGCCCTCCCAGCATTTT. Its protein is CASSSDSIPPSQHF.

In DNA, the CDR3 is TGTGCCAGCAGCGAACTAGGCTCCTACGAGCAGTACTTC. This codes for CASSELGSYEQYF. The chain has TRBV27 and TRBJ2-7; a weak D match, TRBD2 (5 bases). V was pared by 6 bases and J by 0 bases, with 9 bases between. Germline V gene sequence: CDR1 MNHEY, CDR2 SMNVEV (reference sequence). This CDR3 is 13 amino acids long.

The V gene is TRBV20-1, the J gene TRBJ2-5; D perhaps matches TRBD2 (5 bases). V lost 8 bases to trimming and J lost 4 bases, with 11 bases between them. The length of the CDR3 is 11 residues. In germline, CDR1 is DFQATT, CDR2 SNEGSKA (reference sequence). The CDR3 here is CSKTRSETQYF. The DNA for the CDR3 is TGCAGTAAAACTAGGTCAGAGACCCAGTACTTC.

V is TRBV7-9 and J is TRBJ1-1; D is undetermined. Germline-derived CDR1 and CDR2 are SEHNR and FQNEAQ (reference sequence). The CDR3 totals 13 residues. Trimming stripped 4 bases from V and 2 bases from J, with 8 bases between. CDR3 amino acids: CASSYWANTEAFF. The CDR3 DNA is TGTGCCAGCAGCTACTGGGCCAACACTGAAGCTTTCTTT.

V and J are TRBV18 and TRBJ2-3; a possible D gene is TRBD2 (5 bases). This CDR3 region has 13 residues. V lost 6 bases, J lost 6 bases, and 13 bases lay in between. CDR1 and CDR2 from the germline V gene are KGHSH and LQKENI. Written as DNA, the CDR3 is TGTGCCAGCTCCGCTCGATGGGAGGATACGCAGTATTTT. This gives the protein CASSARWEDTQYF. Complete variable domain (other parts from reference TRBV18 and TRBJ2-3): NAGVMQNPRHLVRRRGQEARLRCSPMKGHSHVYWYRQLPEEGLKFMVYLQKENIIDESGMPKERFSAEFPKEGPSILRIQQVVRGDSAAYFCASSARWEDTQYFGPGTRLTVL.

About this clone itself: The germline gene is not matched at one end of the junction; a read error may be the cause. This sequence joins TRBV24-1 and TRBJ2-1; 9 nucleotides align to TRBD1. The CDR3 is 12 amino acids. Germline CDR1 reads KGHDR; CDR2 reads SFDVKD. The CDR3 nucleotides are TGTGCCACCGGTGACAGGGGGAATGAGCAGTTCTTC. Its protein is CATGDRGNEQFF.

The rearrangement joins TRBV7-3 to TRBJ1-2; no clear D. Germline lookup yields CDR1 SGHTA and CDR2 FQGTGA. Trimming took off 2 bases at V and 6 bases at J, with 10 bases between the two ends. The CDR3 has 13 amino acids. Written as DNA, the CDR3 is TGTGCCAGCAGCTTAGACCCCGGGGATGGCTACACCTTC. Its protein is CASSLDPGDGYTF.

V usage is TRBV9 and J usage is TRBJ1-6; a weak D match, TRBD1 (5 bases). The CDR3 length is 15 residues. CDR1 and CDR2 (germline): SGDLS, YYNGEE. V was trimmed by 5 bases and J by 7 bases, leaving 16 bases between them. This CDR3 is CASSPQGRENSPLHF. The CDR3, as DNA: TGTGCCAGCAGTCCCCAGGGTAGAGAGAATTCACCCCTCCACTTT.

CDR3 protein: CATSSPRDSEQYF. The CDR3 DNA follows: TGTGCCACCAGCAGTCCCCGGGACTCCGAGCAGTACTTC. The V and J genes are TRBV15 and TRBJ2-7, with D perhaps matching TRBD2 (6 bases). Trimming took 3 bases from V and 6 from J, leaving 12 bases between them. The CDR3 consists of 13 residues. Germline values: CDR1 LNHNV, CDR2 YYDKDF (reference sequence).

A single count supports this clone. V is TRBV28 and J is TRBJ1-2, with D perhaps matching TRBD1 (5 bases). Germline loops: CDR1 MDHEN, CDR2 SYDVKM. CDR3 length equals 14 residues. Trimming pared 3 bases from V and 4 bases from J, leaving 12 bases between. This CDR3 reads CASSFRGRGYGYTF. CDR3 bases: TGTGCCAGCAGTTTTAGGGGTCGTGGCTATGGCTACACCTTC.

This clone has a handful of counts. The V and J genes are TRBV6-6 and TRBJ1-1, with 8 nucleotides matching TRBD1. Germline CDR1 reads MNHNY; CDR2 reads SVGAGI (reference sequence). This CDR3 has 13 amino acids. With 7 bases clipped from V and 6 bases from J, the junction kept 7 bases outside the gene matches. The CDR3 bases are TGTGCCAGCACCAAGACAGGGGAGGCTGAAGCTTTCTTT. It translates to CASTKTGEAEAFF.

The rearrangement joins TRBV7-9 to TRBJ2-7, with D tentatively TRBD2 (5 bases). Trimming stripped 7 bases from V and 1 base from J, with 17 bases between. CDR3 length equals 15 residues. The germline V gene encodes CDR1 SEHNR and CDR2 FQNEAQ (reference sequence). CDR3 in amino acids: CASTITGISSYEQYF. In DNA form, the CDR3 reads TGTGCCAGCACCATAACGGGGATCAGTTCCTACGAGCAGTACTTC. The whole variable domain, filled in from reference TRBV7-9 and TRBJ2-7, reads DTGVSQNPRHKITKRGQNVTFRCDPISEHNRLYWYRQTLGQGPEFLTYFQNEAQLEKSRLLSDRFSAERPKGSFSTLEIQRTEQGDSAMYLCASTITGISSYEQYFGPGTRLTVT.

The chain carries TRBV2 and TRBJ2-7, with 11 bases aligning to TRBD1. Germline CDR1 is SNHLY and CDR2 is FYNNEI. The CDR3 length is 13 residues. Trimming at V came to 8 bases and at J to 7 bases, leaving 7 bases not matched to a gene. The CDR3 protein is CASQGQGVGEQYF. The CDR3 DNA sequence: TGTGCCAGCCAGGGACAGGGGGTGGGGGAGCAGTACTTC.

The chain uses TRBV7-3 and TRBJ2-3; 7 bases are shared with TRBD2. The CDR3 contains 16 residues. J gave up 1 base and V 1 base, and 5 bases lay outside the gene matches. The V gene's germline CDR1 is SGHTA and CDR2 FQGTGA. CDR3: CASSLKSAGGTDTQYF. The CDR3 coding sequence is TGTGCCAGCAGCTTAAAGTCGGCGGGGGGCACAGATACGCAGTATTTT.

V is TRBV11-3 and J is TRBJ1-1; perhaps TRBD1 as D (5 bases). This CDR3 comprises 15 residues. Trimming removed 5 bases from V and 2 bases from J, with 15 bases in between. Germline V lookup: CDR1 SGHNT, CDR2 YENEEA. In DNA form, the CDR3 reads TGTGCCAGCAGCCAATCGTCGGGGGTCAACACTGAAGCTTTCTTT. Protein product: CASSQSSGVNTEAFF.